This passage covers 21 T cell receptor beta chains from one sample sequenced in a study of T-cell reconstitution after alpha-beta-depleted transplantation in children listed by TCRdb under 2016. The meaning of the sample's treatment or condition label: allogeneic hematopoietic cell transplantation with graft depleted of TCRalphabeta T cells and CD19 B cells. To prepare the library, PCR was applied. The instrument given in TCRdb is Illumina HiSeq 2500. TCR libraries were prepared with molecular barcoding, using unique molecular identifiers to normalize TCRbeta repertoire quantification. Through fastp at Q25 and MiXCR, TCRdb rebuilt clones from the public reads, retaining in-frame beta chains. Each CDR3 protein appears once, grouped with its most common genes and DNA. This sample comprises about 1,000,000 distinct CDR3 sequences, about 29% of them detected only once. The ten largest account for under 30% of the sample.

This material consisted of PBMCs, mostly from graft donor cells, taken 360 days after TCRalphabeta/CD19-depleted stem cell transplant. Receptors were obtained from a boy younger than two who had a stem cell transplant for SCID, so the T cells may come from the graft donor.

This clonotype was seen many times. CDR3 amino acids: CSVEGSRTGLNTEAFF. CDR3 sequence (DNA): TGCAGCGTTGAAGGTTCCCGGACAGGGCTGAACACTGAAGCTTTCTTT. The V call is TRBV29-1, the J call TRBJ1-1; TRBD1 matches at 8 bases. Germline V gene sequence: CDR1 SQVTM, CDR2 ANQGSEA. The length of the CDR3 is 16 residues. The ends lost 1 base at V and 0 bases at J; junction bases unmatched: 7.

A few counts support this clonotype. The rearrangement joins TRBV10-2 to TRBJ1-4, with a possible D match to TRBD1 (6 bases). The CDR3 length is 15 residues. The V end was cut by 3 bases, the J end by 5 bases, with 13 bases between. The germline CDR1 and CDR2 sequences are WSHSY and SAAADI. CDR3 DNA sequence: TGCGCCAGCAGTGAAATACCCCAGGGGAATGAAAAACTGTTTTTT. This codes for CASSEIPQGNEKLFF.

J is TRBJ2-1 and V is TRBV12-3 or TRBV12-4; 15 nucleotides align to TRBD2. Germline trimming cut 6 bases from V and 2 bases from J; bases unmatched to any gene: 2. The CDR3 has 16 amino acids. As DNA, the CDR3 is TGTGCCAGCAGGGGACTAGCGGGGGGCCCCTACAATGAGCAGTTCTTC. This gives the protein CASRGLAGGPYNEQFF.

The rearrangement uses TRBV7-3 and TRBJ2-1; 7 bases are shared with TRBD2. CDR3 size: 17 residues. From germline, CDR1 is SGHTA and CDR2 FQGTGA. Trimming took 2 bases from V and 5 from J; bases not matched to a gene: 12. CDR3: CASSLVRRRENNNEQFF. DNA for the CDR3: TGTGCCAGCAGCTTAGTCCGTCGGCGGGAGAATAACAATGAGCAGTTCTTC.

The chain joins TRBV28 to TRBJ2-7; D tentatively fits TRBD1 or TRBD2 (5 bases each). The CDR3 spans 13 residues. The V end lost 6 bases, the J end lost 11 bases, and 20 bases lay between the germline ends. From germline, CDR1 is MDHEN and CDR2 SYDVKM. CDR3 protein: CASSLGTPVTEYF. DNA for the CDR3: TGTGCCAGCAGCCTCGGGACCCCGGTGACGGAGTACTTC.

Only a few counts were recorded for this clonotype. The V call is TRBV15, the J call TRBJ2-2, with D unclear. The V gene lost 0 bases and the J gene lost 2 bases, with 10 bases spanning the gap. The CDR3 consists of 16 residues. CDR1 is LNHNV, CDR2 YYDKDF, per germline (reference sequence). This CDR3 reads CATSREDPVNTGELFF. The CDR3, as DNA: TGTGCCACCAGCAGAGAAGATCCGGTAAACACCGGGGAGCTGTTTTTT.

This rearrangement joins TRBV25-1 to TRBJ2-7, with 8 bases identical to TRBD2. The CDR3 covers 13 residues. Per the germline V gene, CDR1 is MGHDK and CDR2 is SYGVNS. Trimming at V came to 1 base and at J to 8 bases, leaving 4 bases not matched to a gene. The CDR3 reads CASSESGGRKQYF. The CDR3 region has the DNA TGTGCCAGCAGTGAATCGGGAGGGAGAAAGCAGTACTTC.

The V gene is TRBV5-1, the J gene TRBJ1-2; maybe TRBD1 (6 bases). Germline V gene lookup returns CDR1 SGHRS and CDR2 YFSETQ. The CDR3 spans 20 residues. The V gene lost 0 bases and the J gene lost 1 base, with 25 bases spanning the gap. The CDR3 region is CASSLDSSGTPSEFNYGYTF. CDR3 coding DNA: TGCGCCAGCAGCTTGGATTCATCCGGGACACCCTCTGAATTTAACTATGGCTACACCTTC.

The rearrangement uses TRBV5-1 and TRBJ2-2; 7 bases agree with TRBD2. The CDR3 runs 18 residues. Germline V CDR1 and CDR2: SGHRS, YFSETQ. J gave up 2 bases and V 1 base, and 11 bases lay outside the gene matches. The DNA for the CDR3 is TGCGCCAGCAGCTTGCCTTTGTCTAGCGGACCTAACACCGGGGAGCTGTTTTTT. This codes for CASSLPLSSGPNTGELFF.

This clonotype appeared many times. The chain has TRBV5-1 and TRBJ1-1; the D gene is possibly TRBD1 (5 bases). This CDR3 has 15 residues. CDR1 and CDR2 from the germline V gene are SGHRS and YFSETQ. Trimming pared 0 bases from V and 1 base from J, leaving 10 bases between. The DNA for the CDR3 is TGCGCCAGCAGCTTGGTCGGGGGGACGAACACTGAAGCTTTCTTT. This translates into CASSLVGGTNTEAFF.

This clonotype turned up a few times. The chain carries TRBV28 and TRBJ1-5; D uncertain. Germline loops: CDR1 MDHEN, CDR2 SYDVKM. The CDR3 spans 15 residues. Trimming stripped 3 bases from V and 5 bases from J, with 14 bases between. The CDR3: CASSLMTIRYQPQHF. The CDR3 DNA reads as TGTGCCAGCAGTTTGATGACAATTCGTTATCAGCCCCAGCATTTT.

Only a few counts were recorded for this clonotype. This chain links TRBV7-8 with TRBJ2-2; no clear D. V gave up 1 base and J gave up 4 bases, with 10 bases separating them. The germline V gene encodes CDR1 SGHVS and CDR2 FQNEAQ. This CDR3 spans 15 amino acids. In DNA form, the CDR3 reads TGTGCCAGCAGCTTAGATGATGTCCGCACCGGGGAGCTGTTTTTT. Protein: CASSLDDVRTGELFF.

The chain combines TRBV19 with TRBJ2-3; D may match TRBD1 or TRBD2 (6 bases each). Germline assignment: CDR1 LNHDA and CDR2 SQIVND (reference sequence). The CDR3 has 15 residues. V lost 0 bases to trimming and J lost 2 bases, with 9 bases between them. The CDR3 loop is CASSIERGPTDTQYF. CDR3 sequence (DNA): TGTGCCAGTAGTATAGAACGGGGGCCCACAGATACGCAGTATTTT.

V usage is TRBV4-3 and J usage is TRBJ2-1, with 14 bases that match TRBD2. After removal of 3 bases from V and 8 bases from J, the junction contained 6 bases not matched to a gene. Germline-derived CDR1 and CDR2 are LGHNA and YSLEER. The CDR3 has 16 residues. This chain's CDR3 is CASSHGLAGGRDEQFF. CDR3 bases: TGCGCCAGCAGCCACGGACTAGCGGGGGGTCGCGATGAGCAGTTCTTC.

The chain employs TRBV12-3 or TRBV12-4 and TRBJ2-4, with D perhaps matching TRBD1 (5 bases). V lost 1 base and J 15 bases, leaving 10 bases between the germline ends. There are 11 residues in the CDR3. In nucleotides, the CDR3 is TGTGCCAGCAGTTTAGGGGCAGGGCGGTACTTC. This sequence encodes CASSLGAGRYF.

The V and J genes are TRBV7-8 and TRBJ2-3; a possible D gene is TRBD1 (7 bases). Germline V gene sequence: CDR1 SGHVS, CDR2 FQNEAQ. V was trimmed by 0 bases and J by 4 bases, leaving 14 bases between them. CDR3 length: 16 amino acids. CDR3 in amino acids: CASSLAPEGAPDTQYF. The CDR3 bases are TGTGCCAGCAGCTTAGCCCCGGAGGGGGCACCAGATACGCAGTATTTT.

The rearrangement links TRBV20-1 to TRBJ1-1, with 7 bases aligning to TRBD1. CDR3 size: 14 residues. V was clipped by 5 bases and J by 0 bases; unmatched bases: 6. The V gene's germline CDR1 is DFQATT and CDR2 SNEGSKA (reference sequence). The CDR3 DNA is TGCAGTGCTCGCGTGGACAGGTTGAACACTGAAGCTTTCTTT. The encoded protein is CSARVDRLNTEAFF.

This clonotype was seen a few times. This chain uses TRBV12-3 or TRBV12-4 with TRBJ1-1; no clear D gene. The CDR3 length is 13 residues. The ends were cut back, 5 bases at V and 0 bases at J, with 7 bases in the middle. The CDR3 DNA reads TGTGCCAGCAGTCCTCACCTGAACACTGAAGCTTTCTTT. It yields the protein CASSPHLNTEAFF.

The CDR3 sequence is CSVVVFQETQYF. The CDR3 nucleotides are TGCAGCGTTGTCGTGTTTCAAGAGACCCAGTACTTC. The chain employs TRBV29-1 and TRBJ2-5; D not certain. With 4 bases removed from V and 2 bases from J, the gap between germline ends came to 8 bases. The germline V gene has CDR1 SQVTM and CDR2 ANQGSEA. The CDR3 length is 12 residues.

The sample holds a few counts of this clonotype. V is TRBV12-3 or TRBV12-4 and J is TRBJ2-7; D perhaps matches TRBD1 (5 bases). The CDR3 sequence is 12 residues long. V lost 7 bases and J 3 bases, leaving 10 bases between the germline ends. DNA for the CDR3: TGTGCCAGCAACCTAGGGGTCTACGAGCAGTACTTC. This gives the protein CASNLGVYEQYF.

At least ten counts were recorded for this clonotype. The chain carries TRBV7-2 and TRBJ1-6; D unclear. The V gene lost 4 bases and the J gene lost 6 bases, with 13 bases spanning the gap. Germline V lookup: CDR1 SGHTA, CDR2 FQGNSA. CDR3 length equals 15 residues. CDR3 sequence reads: CASSWTAISNSPLHF. The DNA of the CDR3 is TGTGCCAGCAGCTGGACGGCGATCTCTAATTCACCCCTCCACTTT.